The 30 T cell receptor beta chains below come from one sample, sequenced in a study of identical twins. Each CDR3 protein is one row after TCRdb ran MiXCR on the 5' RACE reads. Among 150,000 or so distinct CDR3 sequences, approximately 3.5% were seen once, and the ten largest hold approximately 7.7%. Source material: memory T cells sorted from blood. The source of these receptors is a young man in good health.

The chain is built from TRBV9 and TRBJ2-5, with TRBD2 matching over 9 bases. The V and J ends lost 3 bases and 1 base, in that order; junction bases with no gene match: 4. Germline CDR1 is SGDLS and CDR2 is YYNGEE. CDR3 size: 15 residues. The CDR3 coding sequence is TGTGCCAGCAGCGCAAGCGGGAGGCTCCAAGAGACCCAGTACTTC. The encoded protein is CASSASGRLQETQYF.

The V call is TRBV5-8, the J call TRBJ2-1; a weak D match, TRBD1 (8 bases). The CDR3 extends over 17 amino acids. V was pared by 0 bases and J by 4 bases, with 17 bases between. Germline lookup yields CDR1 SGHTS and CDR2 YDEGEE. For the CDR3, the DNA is TGTGCCAGCAGCTTGGCCCCAGGGGGCGGGGGATACAATGAGCAGTTCTTC. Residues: CASSLAPGGGGYNEQFF.

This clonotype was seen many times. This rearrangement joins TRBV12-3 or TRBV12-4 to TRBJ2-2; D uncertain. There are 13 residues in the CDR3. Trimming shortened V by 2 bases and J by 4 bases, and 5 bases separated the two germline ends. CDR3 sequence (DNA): TGTGCCAGCAGTTTATGGGGCACCGGGGAGCTGTTTTTT. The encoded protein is CASSLWGTGELFF.

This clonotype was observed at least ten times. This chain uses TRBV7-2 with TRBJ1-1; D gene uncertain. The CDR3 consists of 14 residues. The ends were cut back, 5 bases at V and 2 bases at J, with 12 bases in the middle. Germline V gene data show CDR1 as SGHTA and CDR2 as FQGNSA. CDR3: CASSDRGFNTEAFF. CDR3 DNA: TGTGCCAGCAGCGATCGGGGTTTTAACACTGAAGCTTTCTTT.

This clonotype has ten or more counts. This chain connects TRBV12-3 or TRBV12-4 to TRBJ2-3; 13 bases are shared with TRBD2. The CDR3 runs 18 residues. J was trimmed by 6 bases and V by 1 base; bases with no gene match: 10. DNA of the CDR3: TGTGCCAGCAGTTTAGTAGGCCGGACTAGCGGGAGTGTGGATACGCAGTATTTT. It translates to CASSLVGRTSGSVDTQYF.

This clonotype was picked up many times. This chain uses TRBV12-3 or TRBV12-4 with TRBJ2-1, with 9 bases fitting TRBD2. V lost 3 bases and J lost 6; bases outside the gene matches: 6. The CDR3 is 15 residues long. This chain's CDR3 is CASSLGSGRSNEQFF. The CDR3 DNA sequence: TGTGCCAGCAGTTTGGGTAGCGGGAGAAGCAATGAGCAGTTCTTC.

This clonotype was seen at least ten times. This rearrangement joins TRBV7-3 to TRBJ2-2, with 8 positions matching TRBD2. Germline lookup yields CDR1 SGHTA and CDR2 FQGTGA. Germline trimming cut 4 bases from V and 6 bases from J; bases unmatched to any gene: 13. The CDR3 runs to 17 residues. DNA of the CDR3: TGTGCCAGCAGCTACCTCCCGACTAGCGCGGGCGCCGGGGAGCTGTTTTTT. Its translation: CASSYLPTSAGAGELFF. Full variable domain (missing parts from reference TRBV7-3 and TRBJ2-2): GAGVSQTPSNKVTEKGKYVELRCDPISGHTALYWYRQSLGQGPEFLIYFQGTGAADDSGLPNDRFFAVRPEGSVSTLKIQRTERGDSAVYLCASSYLPTSAGAGELFFGEGSRLTVL.

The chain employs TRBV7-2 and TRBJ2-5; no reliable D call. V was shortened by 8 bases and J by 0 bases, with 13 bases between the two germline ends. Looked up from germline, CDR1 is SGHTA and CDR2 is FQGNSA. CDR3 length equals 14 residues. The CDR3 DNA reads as TGTGCCAGCCACTTTAGGGCCCACCAAGAGACCCAGTACTTC. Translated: CASHFRAHQETQYF.

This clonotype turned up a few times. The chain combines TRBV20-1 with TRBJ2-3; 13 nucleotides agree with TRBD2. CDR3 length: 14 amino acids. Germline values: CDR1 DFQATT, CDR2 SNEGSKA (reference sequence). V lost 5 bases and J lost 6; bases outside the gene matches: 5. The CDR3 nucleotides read TGCAGTGCTCCCGGACTAGCGGGAGTGGATACGCAGTATTTT. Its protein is CSAPGLAGVDTQYF.

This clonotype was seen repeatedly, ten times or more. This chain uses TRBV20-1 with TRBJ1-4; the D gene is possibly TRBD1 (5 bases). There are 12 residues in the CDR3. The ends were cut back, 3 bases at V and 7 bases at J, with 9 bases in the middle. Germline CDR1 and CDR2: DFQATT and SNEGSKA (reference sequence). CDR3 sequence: CSASGAAEKLFF. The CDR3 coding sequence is TGCAGTGCTAGCGGGGCGGCTGAAAAACTGTTTTTT.

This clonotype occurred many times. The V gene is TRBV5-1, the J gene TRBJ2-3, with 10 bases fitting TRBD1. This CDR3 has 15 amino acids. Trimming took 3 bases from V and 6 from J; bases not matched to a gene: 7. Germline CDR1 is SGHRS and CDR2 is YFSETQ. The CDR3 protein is CASSYTTGGPDTQYF. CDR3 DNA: TGCGCCAGCAGCTACACGACAGGGGGCCCCGATACGCAGTATTTT.

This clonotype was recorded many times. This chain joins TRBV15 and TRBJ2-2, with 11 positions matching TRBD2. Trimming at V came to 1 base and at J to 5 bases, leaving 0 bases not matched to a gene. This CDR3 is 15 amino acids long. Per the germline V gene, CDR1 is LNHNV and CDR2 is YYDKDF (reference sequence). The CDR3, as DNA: TGTGCCACCAGCAGAGCTAGCGGGAGGACCGGGGAGCTGTTTTTT. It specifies CATSRASGRTGELFF.

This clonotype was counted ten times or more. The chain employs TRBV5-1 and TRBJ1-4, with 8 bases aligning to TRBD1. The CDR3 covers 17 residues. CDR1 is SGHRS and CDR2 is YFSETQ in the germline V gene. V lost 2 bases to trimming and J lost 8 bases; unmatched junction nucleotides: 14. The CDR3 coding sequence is TGCGCCAGCAGCTTTGGGGACCGATGGACAGGGCAAGAAAAACTGTTTTTT. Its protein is CASSFGDRWTGQEKLFF. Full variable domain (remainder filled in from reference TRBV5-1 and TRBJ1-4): KAGVTQTPRYLIKTRGQQVTLSCSPISGHRSVSWYQQTPGQGLQFLFEYFSETQRNKGNFPGRFSGRQFSNSRSEMNVSTLELGDSALYLCASSFGDRWTGQEKLFFGSGTQLSVL.

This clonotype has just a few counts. The CDR3 sequence: CASGNQPQHF. The CDR3 DNA sequence: TGTGCCAGTGGTAATCAGCCCCAGCATTTT. V usage is TRBV19 and J usage is TRBJ1-5; D gene ambiguous. This CDR3 is built from 10 residues. Germline V gives CDR1 LNHDA, CDR2 SQIVND (reference sequence). Deletions cut 8 bases from V and 4 bases from J, with 3 bases between. Supplemented by reference TRBV19 and TRBJ1-5, the full variable domain reads DGGITQSPKYLFRKEGQNVTLSCEQNLNHDAMYWYRQDPGQGLRLIYYSQIVNDFQKGDIAEGYSVSREKKESFPLTVTSAQKNPTAFYLCASGNQPQHFGDGTRLSIL.

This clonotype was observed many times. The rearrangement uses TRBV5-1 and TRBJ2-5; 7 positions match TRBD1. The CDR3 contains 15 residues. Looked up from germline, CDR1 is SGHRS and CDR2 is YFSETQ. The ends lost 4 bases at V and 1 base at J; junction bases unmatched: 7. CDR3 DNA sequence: TGCGCCAGCAGCGAACAGGGGATCTCCCAAGAGACCCAGTACTTC. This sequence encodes CASSEQGISQETQYF.

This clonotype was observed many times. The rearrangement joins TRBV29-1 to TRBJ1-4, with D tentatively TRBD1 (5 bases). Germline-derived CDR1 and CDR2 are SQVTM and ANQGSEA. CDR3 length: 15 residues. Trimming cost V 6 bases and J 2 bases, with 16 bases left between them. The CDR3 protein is CSVLDTGGTNEKLFF. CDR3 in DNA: TGCAGCGTCCTGGACACGGGTGGGACTAATGAAAAACTGTTTTTT.

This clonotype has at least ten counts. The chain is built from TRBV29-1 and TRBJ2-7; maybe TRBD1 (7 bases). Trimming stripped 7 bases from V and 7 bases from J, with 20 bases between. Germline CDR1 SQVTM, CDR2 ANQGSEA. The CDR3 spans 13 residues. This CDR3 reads CSARTGGTGEQYF. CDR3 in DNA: TGCAGCGCTAGGACAGGCGGGACGGGGGAGCAGTACTTC.

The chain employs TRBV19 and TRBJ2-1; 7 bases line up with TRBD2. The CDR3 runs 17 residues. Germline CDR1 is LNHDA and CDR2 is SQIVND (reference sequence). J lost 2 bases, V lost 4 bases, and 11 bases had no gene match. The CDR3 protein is CASSTREAILPYNEQFF. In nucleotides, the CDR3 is TGTGCCAGTAGTACTCGGGAGGCAATTTTACCCTACAATGAGCAGTTCTTC.

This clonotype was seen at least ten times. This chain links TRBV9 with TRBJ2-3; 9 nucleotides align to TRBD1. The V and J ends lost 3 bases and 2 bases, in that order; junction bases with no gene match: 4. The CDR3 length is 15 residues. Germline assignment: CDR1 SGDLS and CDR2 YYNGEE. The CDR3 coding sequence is TGTGCCAGCAGCGCCCACAGGGGGCCCACAGATACGCAGTATTTT. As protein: CASSAHRGPTDTQYF.

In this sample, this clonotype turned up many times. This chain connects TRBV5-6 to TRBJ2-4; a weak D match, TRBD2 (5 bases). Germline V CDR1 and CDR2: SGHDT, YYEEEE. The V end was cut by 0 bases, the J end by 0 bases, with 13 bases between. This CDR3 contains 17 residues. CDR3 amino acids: CASSLGETRLAKNIQYF. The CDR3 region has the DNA TGTGCCAGCAGCTTGGGGGAGACGCGACTAGCCAAAAACATTCAGTACTTC. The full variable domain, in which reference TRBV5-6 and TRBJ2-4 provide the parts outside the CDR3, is DAGVTQSPTHLIKTRGQQVTLRCSPKSGHDTVSWYQQALGQGPQFIFQYYEEEERQRGNFPDRFSGHQFPNYSSELNVNALLLGDSALYLCASSLGETRLAKNIQYFGAGTRLSVL.

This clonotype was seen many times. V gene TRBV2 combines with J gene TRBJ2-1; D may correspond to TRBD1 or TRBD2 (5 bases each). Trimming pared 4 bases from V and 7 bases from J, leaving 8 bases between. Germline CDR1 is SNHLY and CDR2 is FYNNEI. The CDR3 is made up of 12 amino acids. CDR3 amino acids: CASSAWGNEQFF. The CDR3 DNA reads TGTGCCAGCAGTGCCTGGGGGAATGAGCAGTTCTTC.

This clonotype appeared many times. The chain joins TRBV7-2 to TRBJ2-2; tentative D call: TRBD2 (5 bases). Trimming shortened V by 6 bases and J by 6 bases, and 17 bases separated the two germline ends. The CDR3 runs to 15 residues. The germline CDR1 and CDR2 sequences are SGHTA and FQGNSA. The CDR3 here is CASSPARALAGELFF. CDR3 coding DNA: TGTGCCAGCAGTCCAGCGAGGGCCCTGGCCGGGGAGCTGTTTTTT.

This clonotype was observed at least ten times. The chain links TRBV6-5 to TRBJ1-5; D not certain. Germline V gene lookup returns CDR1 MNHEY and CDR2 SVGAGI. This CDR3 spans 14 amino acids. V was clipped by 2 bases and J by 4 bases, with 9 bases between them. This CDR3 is CASSYSGVNQPQHF. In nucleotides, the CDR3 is TGTGCCAGCAGTTACAGTGGGGTTAATCAGCCCCAGCATTTT.

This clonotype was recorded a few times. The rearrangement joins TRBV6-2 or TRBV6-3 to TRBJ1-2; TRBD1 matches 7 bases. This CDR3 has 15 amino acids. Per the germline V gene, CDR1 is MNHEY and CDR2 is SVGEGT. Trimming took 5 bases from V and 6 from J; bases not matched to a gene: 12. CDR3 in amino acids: CASSQAPTGNDGYTF. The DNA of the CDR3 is TGTGCCAGCAGTCAAGCCCCGACAGGGAATGATGGCTACACCTTC.

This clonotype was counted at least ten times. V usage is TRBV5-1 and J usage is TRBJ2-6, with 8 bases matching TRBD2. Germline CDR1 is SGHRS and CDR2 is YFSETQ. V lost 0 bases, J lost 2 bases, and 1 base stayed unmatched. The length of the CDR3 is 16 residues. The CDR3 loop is CASSLAGGPGANVLTF. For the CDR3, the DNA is TGCGCCAGCAGCTTGGCGGGGGGGCCTGGGGCCAACGTCCTGACTTTC.

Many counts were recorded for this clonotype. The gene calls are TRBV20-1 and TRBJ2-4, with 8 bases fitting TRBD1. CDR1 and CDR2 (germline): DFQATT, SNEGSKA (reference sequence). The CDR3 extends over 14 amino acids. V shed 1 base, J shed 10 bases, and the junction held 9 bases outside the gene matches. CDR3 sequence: CSARGGQGIGIQYF. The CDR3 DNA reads TGCAGTGCTAGAGGCGGACAGGGAATAGGGATTCAGTACTTC.

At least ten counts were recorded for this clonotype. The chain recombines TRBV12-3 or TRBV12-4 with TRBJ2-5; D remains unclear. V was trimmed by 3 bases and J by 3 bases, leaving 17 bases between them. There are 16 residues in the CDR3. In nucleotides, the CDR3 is TGTGCCAGCAGTTTCCCCCGACGCGGCTATAAAGAGACCCAGTACTTC. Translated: CASSFPRRGYKETQYF.

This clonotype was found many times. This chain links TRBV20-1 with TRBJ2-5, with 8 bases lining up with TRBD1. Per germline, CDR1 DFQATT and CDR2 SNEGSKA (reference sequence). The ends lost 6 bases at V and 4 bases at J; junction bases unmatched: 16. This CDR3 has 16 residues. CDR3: CSALGGTGQKVETQYF. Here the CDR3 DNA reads TGCAGTGCCCTAGGCGGGACAGGTCAGAAAGTAGAGACCCAGTACTTC.

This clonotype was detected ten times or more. CDR3 in DNA: TGTGCCAGTACCCTCCGGGGGCCCTATGGCTACACCTTC. Translating it yields CASTLRGPYGYTF. The V gene is TRBV12-3 or TRBV12-4, the J gene TRBJ1-2; D possibly corresponds to TRBD1 (6 bases). Trimming took off 9 bases at V and 4 bases at J, with 15 bases between the two ends. The CDR3 has 13 amino acids.

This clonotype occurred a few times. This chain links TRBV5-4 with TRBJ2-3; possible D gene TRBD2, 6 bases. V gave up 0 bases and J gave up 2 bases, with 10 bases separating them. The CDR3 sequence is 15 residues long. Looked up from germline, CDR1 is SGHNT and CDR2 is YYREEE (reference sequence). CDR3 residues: CASSLDGGNTDTQYF. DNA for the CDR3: TGTGCCAGCAGCTTGGATGGCGGGAACACAGATACGCAGTATTTT. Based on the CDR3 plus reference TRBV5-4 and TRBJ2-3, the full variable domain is ETGVTQSPTHLIKTRGQQVTLRCSSQSGHNTVSWYQQALGQGPQFIFQYYREEENGRGNFPPRFSGLQFPNYSSELNVNALELDDSALYLCASSLDGGNTDTQYFGPGTRLTVL.